One and the same sample provided the 16 T cell receptor beta chains below, sequenced in a study of technical replicates of blood from several donors. Using immunoSEQ multiplex PCR, the repertoire was profiled, and TCRdb retains in-frame clones only, with some absent. The data hold tens of thousands of clones, with approximately 90% observed a single time. Material for sequencing was T cells isolated from PBMCs. These TCRs come from a human donor in good health.

The chain links TRBV11-2 to TRBJ2-7; 14 positions match TRBD2. The V and J ends lost 4 bases and 6 bases, in that order; junction bases with no gene match: 5. Germline V lookup: CDR1 SGHAT, CDR2 FQNNGV. This CDR3 spans 15 amino acids. CDR3 in amino acids: CASSWGGTSGGEQYF. Here the CDR3 DNA reads TGTGCCAGCAGCTGGGGGGGGACTAGCGGGGGCGAGCAGTACTTC.

The CDR3 is CASSEQPTAQHLFF. CDR3 sequence (DNA): TGTGCCAGCAGTGAACAACCCACCGCCCAACACCTGTTTTTT. The V and J genes are TRBV2 and TRBJ1-4, with unresolved D. The CDR3 is 14 amino acids. V was shortened by 2 bases and J by 14 bases, with 18 bases between the two germline ends. In germline, CDR1 is SNHLY, CDR2 FYNNEI.

The chain has TRBV4-1 and TRBJ1-1; 7 positions agree with TRBD1. V shed 2 bases, J shed 4 bases, and the junction held 7 bases outside the gene matches. The CDR3 extends over 15 amino acids. Germline V gives CDR1 MGHRA, CDR2 YSYEKL. CDR3 bases: TGCGCCAGCAGCCAATGGACAGGCGAGTTCACTGAAGCTTTCTTT. It yields the protein CASSQWTGEFTEAFF.

The chain recombines TRBV6-1 with TRBJ2-2; D uncertain. The germline V and J ends were trimmed by 0 bases and 6 bases, with 8 bases remaining between them. The germline V gene has CDR1 MNHNS and CDR2 SASEGT. This CDR3 comprises 14 residues. DNA for the CDR3: TGTGCCAGCAGTGAAGCTGTCCGTGCCGGGGAGCTGTTTTTT. Protein product: CASSEAVRAGELFF.

V is TRBV6-4 and J is TRBJ2-3; D ambiguous. CDR1 and CDR2 (germline): MRHNA, SNTAGT. The CDR3 is 14 residues long. Trimming took 5 bases from V and 0 from J, leaving 9 bases between them. The CDR3 region is CASSTTGSTDTQYF. As DNA, the CDR3 is TGTGCCAGCAGTACGACTGGGAGCACAGATACGCAGTATTTT.

The J gene is TRBJ2-5, the V gene TRBV7-9; the D gene is possibly TRBD1 (5 bases). CDR3 size: 13 residues. CDR1 and CDR2 from the germline V gene are SEHNR and FQNEAQ (reference sequence). V lost 6 bases and J 1 base, leaving 9 bases between the germline ends. CDR3 DNA sequence: TGTGCCAGCAGTCCTGACAGCCAAGAGACCCAGTACTTC. Translated, it gives CASSPDSQETQYF.

The chain employs TRBV2 and TRBJ2-7, with 7 nucleotides matching TRBD2. The V and J ends lost 6 bases and 5 bases, in that order; junction bases with no gene match: 7. CDR3 length: 13 residues. CDR1 SNHLY and CDR2 FYNNEI come from the germline V gene. The CDR3 region is CASRRERLNEQYF. The CDR3 region has the DNA TGTGCCAGCAGGCGGGAGAGGCTCAACGAGCAGTACTTC.

This clone appeared once. DNA of the CDR3: TGTGCCAGCAGCCAATCTGGTAGCGGGGGGGCATCTGAGCAGTTCTTC. Translating gives CASSQSGSGGASEQFF. V gene TRBV4-2 combines with J gene TRBJ2-1; 11 nucleotides line up with TRBD2. CDR3 size: 16 residues. In germline, CDR1 is LGHNA, CDR2 YNFKEQ. The V segment lost 2 bases and the J segment 9 bases; nucleotides outside the gene matches: 9.

The chain recombines TRBV19 with TRBJ2-5; 7 bases are shared with TRBD1. There are 16 residues in the CDR3. The junction had 11 bases not matched to a gene; V was cut back by 2 bases and J by 5 bases. CDR1 and CDR2 from the germline V gene are LNHDA and SQIVND (reference sequence). The CDR3 loop reads CASSIQIGTARETQYF. The CDR3 DNA follows: TGTGCCAGTAGTATACAAATTGGGACAGCGCGGGAGACCCAGTACTTC. Based on the CDR3 plus reference TRBV19 and TRBJ2-5, the full variable domain is DGGITQSPKYLFRKEGQNVTLSCEQNLNHDAMYWYRQDPGQGLRLIYYSQIVNDFQKGDIAEGYSVSREKKESFPLTVTSAQKNPTAFYLCASSIQIGTARETQYFGPGTRLLVL.

This rearrangement joins TRBV5-1 to TRBJ2-4; D ambiguous. There are 14 residues in the CDR3. Germline V gives CDR1 SGHRS, CDR2 YFSETQ. V was trimmed by 0 bases and J by 6 bases, leaving 10 bases between them. DNA for the CDR3: TGCGCCAGCAGCTTGGCCTCCCCCCCAAACATTCAGTACTTC. Translation: CASSLASPPNIQYF.

The chain combines TRBV5-8 with TRBJ2-7, with 9 nucleotides matching TRBD1. Germline V lookup: CDR1 SGHTS, CDR2 YDEGEE. CDR3 length: 15 residues. V trimming: 2 bases; J trimming: 3 bases; junction bases outside the gene matches: 6. The CDR3 here is CASSFIPGQGYEQYF. For the CDR3, the DNA is TGTGCCAGCAGCTTTATACCGGGACAGGGCTACGAGCAGTACTTC.

V and J are TRBV5-4 and TRBJ1-3, with 10 positions matching TRBD1. This CDR3 is built from 14 residues. The V segment lost 5 bases and the J segment 3 bases; nucleotides outside the gene matches: 2. Germline CDR1 reads SGHNT; CDR2 reads YYREEE (reference sequence). This CDR3 is CASRTGGFGNTIYF. The CDR3, as DNA: TGTGCCAGCAGGACAGGGGGCTTTGGAAACACCATATATTTT. Full variable domain (rest looked up from reference TRBV5-4 and TRBJ1-3): ETGVTQSPTHLIKTRGQQVTLRCSSQSGHNTVSWYQQALGQGPQFIFQYYREEENGRGNFPPRFSGLQFPNYSSELNVNALELDDSALYLCASRTGGFGNTIYFGEGSWLTVV.

The rearrangement joins TRBV29-1 to TRBJ2-3, with D tentatively TRBD1 (6 bases). Germline V gives CDR1 SQVTM, CDR2 ANQGSEA. Trimming took off 4 bases at V and 0 bases at J, with 14 bases between the two ends. This CDR3 is built from 15 residues. CDR3 in amino acids: CSVVRQGFSTDTQYF. The CDR3 nucleotides read TGCAGCGTTGTACGCCAGGGGTTCAGCACAGATACGCAGTATTTT.

This CDR3 reads CASSPRRGIYEQYF. The DNA for the CDR3 is TGTGCCAGCAGCCCCCGAAGAGGGATCTACGAGCAGTACTTC. The chain couples TRBV13 to TRBJ2-7, with TRBD2 as a possible D gene (5 bases). Looked up from germline, CDR1 is PRHDT and CDR2 is FYEKMQ (reference sequence). V lost 5 bases, J lost 3 bases, and 14 bases lay in between. CDR3 size: 14 residues.

V gene TRBV6-6 combines with J gene TRBJ1-2, with 9 positions matching TRBD1. J was trimmed by 8 bases and V by 6 bases; bases with no gene match: 7. Germline V gives CDR1 MNHNY, CDR2 SVGAGI (reference sequence). This CDR3 region has 13 residues. The CDR3 reads CASRTDRGGGYTF. CDR3 DNA: TGTGCCAGCAGAACGGACAGGGGTGGAGGCTACACCTTC.

This clone came up once. The genes are TRBV4-2 and TRBJ2-7; the match to TRBD2 covers 10 bases. The CDR3 runs 15 residues. Germline V lookup: CDR1 LGHNA, CDR2 YNFKEQ. J was trimmed by 2 bases and V by 5 bases; bases with no gene match: 6. CDR3 nucleotides: TGTGCCAGCAGCTTGGGAAGCGGGGGGGCCTACGAGCAGTACTTC. It encodes CASSLGSGGAYEQYF.